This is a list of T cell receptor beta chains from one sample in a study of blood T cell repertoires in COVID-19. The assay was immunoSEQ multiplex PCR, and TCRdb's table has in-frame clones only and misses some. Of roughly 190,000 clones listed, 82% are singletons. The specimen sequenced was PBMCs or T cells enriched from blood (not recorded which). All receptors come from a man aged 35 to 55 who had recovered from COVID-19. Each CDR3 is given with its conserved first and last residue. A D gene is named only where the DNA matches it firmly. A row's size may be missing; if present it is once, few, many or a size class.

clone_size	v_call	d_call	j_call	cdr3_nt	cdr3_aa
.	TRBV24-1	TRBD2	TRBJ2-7	TGTGCCACCAGTGTGGGGGGGAGGAACGAGCAGTACTTC	CATSVGGRNEQYF
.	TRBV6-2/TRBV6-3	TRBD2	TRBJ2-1	TGTGCCAGCAGTCGACTAGCGGGAGGTTACAATGAGCAGTTCTTC	CASSRLAGGYNEQFF
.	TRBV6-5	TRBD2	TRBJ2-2	TGTGCCAGCAGCTCCACTAGCGGGAACACCGGGGAGCTGTTTTTT	CASSSTSGNTGELFF
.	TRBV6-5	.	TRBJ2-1	TGTGCCAGCGGGGGCCGGAGGAGCTCCTACAATGAGCAGTTCTTC	CASGGRRSSYNEQFF
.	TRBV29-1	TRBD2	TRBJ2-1	TGCAGCGTTGAGGGAGCGGGGAATGAGCAGTTCTTC	CSVEGAGNEQFF
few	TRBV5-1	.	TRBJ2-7	TGCGCCAGCAGCCCGGGTGGGGCAGTCTACGAGCAGTACTTC	CASSPGGAVYEQYF
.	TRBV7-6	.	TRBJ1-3	TGTGCCAGCAGCGACCTGGACTCAAACTCTGGCAACACCATATATTTT	CASSDLDSNSGNTIYF
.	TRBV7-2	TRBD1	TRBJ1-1	TGTGCCAGCAGCTCCCGAGGAGGGGGCGCGTCTGAAGCTTTCTTT	CASSSRGGGASEAFF
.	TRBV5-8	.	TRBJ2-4	TGTGCCAGCAGCTATGACAGCACTGACATTCAGTACTTC	CASSYDSTDIQYF
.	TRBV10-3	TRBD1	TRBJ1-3	TGTGCCATCAGCCAACAGGGGCCCGCCTCTGGAAACACCATATATTTT	CAISQQGPASGNTIYF
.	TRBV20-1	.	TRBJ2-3	TGCAGTGCTACCTACCCGCCTACGCAGTATTTT	CSATYPPTQYF
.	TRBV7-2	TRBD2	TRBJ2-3	TGTGCCAGCAGCTTGGGACTAGCGACAGCAGATACGCAGTATTTT	CASSLGLATADTQYF
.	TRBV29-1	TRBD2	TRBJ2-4	TGCAGCGTTGCCTCCGGGACTAGCGGGAGTATCCAAAACATTCAGTACTTC	CSVASGTSGSIQNIQYF
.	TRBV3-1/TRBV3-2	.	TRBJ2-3	TGTGCCAGCAGCCAAGAGGGCGGCACAGATACGCAGTATTTT	CASSQEGGTDTQYF
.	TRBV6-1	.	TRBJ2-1	TGTGCCAGCAGTGAAGACAGGTTTAACAATGAGCAGTTCTTC	CASSEDRFNNEQFF
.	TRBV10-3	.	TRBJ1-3	TGTGCCATCAGTGAACCAGGGCCTGGAAACACCATATATTTT	CAISEPGPGNTIYF
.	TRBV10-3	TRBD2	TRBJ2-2	TGTGCCATCAGCGGACTAGCGGGAGGGCCCCTCCCCGGGGAGCTGTTTTTT	CAISGLAGGPLPGELFF
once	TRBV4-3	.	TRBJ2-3	TGCGCCAGCAGCCAAGATGGCTTGTCAGATACGCAGTATTTT	CASSQDGLSDTQYF
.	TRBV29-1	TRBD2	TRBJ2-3	TGCAGCGTTGCCGGGACTAGCAAAACAGATACGCAGTATTTT	CSVAGTSKTDTQYF
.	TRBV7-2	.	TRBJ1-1	TGTGCCAGCAGCGGTGACAGACGGGGAGGTGAAGCTTTCTTT	CASSGDRRGGEAFF
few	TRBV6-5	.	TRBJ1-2	TGTGCCAGCAGCGCTCCGGGGAGCTATGGCTACACCTTC	CASSAPGSYGYTF
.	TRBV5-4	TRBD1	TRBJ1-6	TGTGCCAGCAGCTTGTGGGCCGGACAGGCTAATTCACCCCTCCACTTT	CASSLWAGQANSPLHF
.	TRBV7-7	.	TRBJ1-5	TGTGCTAGCAGAGCTACCAACAGGGCTGGCAATCAGCCCCAGCATTTT	CASRATNRAGNQPQHF
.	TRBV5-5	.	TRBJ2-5	TGTGCCAGCAGCAGGAGGGACAGTCAAGAGACCCAGTACTTC	CASSRRDSQETQYF
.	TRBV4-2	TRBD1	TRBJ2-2	TGTGCCAGCAGCCCGGGGACAGGGGGCGGGACCGGGGAGCTGTTTTTT	CASSPGTGGGTGELFF
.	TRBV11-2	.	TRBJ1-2	TGTGCCAGCAGCGGGGGACAATTCTATGGCTACACCTTC	CASSGGQFYGYTF
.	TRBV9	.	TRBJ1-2	TGTGCCAGCAGCCCGGGGGGGGCTAACTATGGCTACACCTTC	CASSPGGANYGYTF
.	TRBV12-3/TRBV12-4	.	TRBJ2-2	TGTGCCAGCAGTTTAGGAGGGAACGGGGAGCTGTTTTTT	CASSLGGNGELFF
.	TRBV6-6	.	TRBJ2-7	TGTGCCAGCAGCCCTTCTAGATACGAGCAGTACTTC	CASSPSRYEQYF
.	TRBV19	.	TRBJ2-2	TGTGCCAGTAGTACCGACCAGGGGGGCCACACCGGGGAGCTGTTTTTT	CASSTDQGGHTGELFF
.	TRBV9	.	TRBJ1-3	TGTGCCAGCAGCGCACAGGGAATTCGTGGAAACACCATATATTTT	CASSAQGIRGNTIYF
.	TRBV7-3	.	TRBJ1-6	TGTGCCAGCAGCTTATCGGTTGGGTGGGAGTCACCCCTCCACTTT	CASSLSVGWESPLHF
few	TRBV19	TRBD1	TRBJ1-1	TGTGCCAGTAGTATTTCCAGGGGGACGGAGAACACTGAAGCTTTCTTT	CASSISRGTENTEAFF
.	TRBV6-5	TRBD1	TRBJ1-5	TGTGCCAGCAGCAGGGGACAGGCTCATCAGCCCCAGCATTTT	CASSRGQAHQPQHF
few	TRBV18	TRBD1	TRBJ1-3	TGTGCCAGCTCACCATCGGGACAGGAAGTCTCTGGAAACACCATATATTTT	CASSPSGQEVSGNTIYF
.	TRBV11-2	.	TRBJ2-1	TGTGCCAGCAGCTTAGGAGTCGACTTCAGCTCCTACAATGAGCAGTTCTTC	CASSLGVDFSSYNEQFF
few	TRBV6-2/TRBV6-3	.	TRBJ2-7	TGTGCCAGCAGTGCTCGACTAACCGAGCAGTACTTC	CASSARLTEQYF
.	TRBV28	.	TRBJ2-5	TGTGCCAGCAGTTCCCCCAAGTCTGAGGAGGAGACCCAGTACTTC	CASSSPKSEEETQYF
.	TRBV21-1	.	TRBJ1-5	TGTGCCAGCAGCACTTCCCAGGGGGCCGCGGATCAGCCCCAGCATTTT	CASSTSQGAADQPQHF
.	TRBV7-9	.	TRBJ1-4	TGTGCCAGCAGCTTCCAGGGAACCCTTAATGAAAAACTGTTTTTT	CASSFQGTLNEKLFF
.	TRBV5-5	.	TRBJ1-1	TGTGCCAGCACCCCGAGCGGGGAGGTTAGGGCTTTCTTT	CASTPSGEVRAFF
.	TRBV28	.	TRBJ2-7	TGTGCCAGCAGTACGACAGGTCGCAACGAGCAGTACTTC	CASSTTGRNEQYF
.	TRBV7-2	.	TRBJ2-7	TGTGCCAGCAGCTTGGGGACATACTACGAGCAGTACTTC	CASSLGTYYEQYF
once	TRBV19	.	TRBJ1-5	TGTGCCAGTAGGGACAGTACAGGCCAGCCCCAGCATTTT	CASRDSTGQPQHF
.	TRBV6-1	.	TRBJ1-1	TGTGCCAGCAGTGAGACTTATAAAGCTTTCTTT	CASSETYKAFF
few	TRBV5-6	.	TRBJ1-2	TGTGCCAGCAGCCCCGACAGCCCTCTGGACTATGGCTACACCTTC	CASSPDSPLDYGYTF